This T cell receptor beta chain was sequenced in a study of T cell clones after liver transplantation. Turning to the study itself: Post-transplant blood was tracked for graft-donor-reactive T cell clones identified in a pre-transplant mixed lymphocyte reaction.

Trimming cost V 2 bases and J 4 bases; bases outside gene matches: 8. CDR3 length: 17 residues. Germline V lookup: CDR1 ENHRY, CDR2 SYGVKD. Sequenced by immunoSEQ multiplex PCR; TCRdb stores in-frame clones only, minus some. The sample lists some 120,000 clones, roughly nine tenths occurring once. This clonotype was obtained from a human patient who received a liver transplant. Some T cells may arise from the graft donor. This chain links TRBV10-3 with TRBJ2-3, with TRBD2 identical over 11 bases. The specimen was CD4+ T cells from blood, collected 12 months after liver transplant. CDR3 sequence (DNA): TGTGCCATCAGTGAGCCGGTACTAGCGGGAGAAGCAGATACGCAGTATTTT. Residues: CAISEPVLAGEADTQYF.